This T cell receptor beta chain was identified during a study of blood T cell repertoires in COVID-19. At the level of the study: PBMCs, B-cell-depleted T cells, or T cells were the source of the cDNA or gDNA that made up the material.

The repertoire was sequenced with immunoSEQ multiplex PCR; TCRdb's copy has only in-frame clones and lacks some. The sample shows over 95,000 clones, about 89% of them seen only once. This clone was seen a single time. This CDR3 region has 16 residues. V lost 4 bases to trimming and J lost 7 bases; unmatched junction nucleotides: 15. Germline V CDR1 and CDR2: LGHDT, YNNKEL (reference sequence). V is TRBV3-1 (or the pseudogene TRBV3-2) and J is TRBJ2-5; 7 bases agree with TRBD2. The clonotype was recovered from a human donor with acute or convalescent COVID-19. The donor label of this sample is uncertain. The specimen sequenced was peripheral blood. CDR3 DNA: TGTGCCAGCAGCCCGGGACCCATGGGCGGGGGAGTGACCCAGTACTTC. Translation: CASSPGPMGGGVTQYF.